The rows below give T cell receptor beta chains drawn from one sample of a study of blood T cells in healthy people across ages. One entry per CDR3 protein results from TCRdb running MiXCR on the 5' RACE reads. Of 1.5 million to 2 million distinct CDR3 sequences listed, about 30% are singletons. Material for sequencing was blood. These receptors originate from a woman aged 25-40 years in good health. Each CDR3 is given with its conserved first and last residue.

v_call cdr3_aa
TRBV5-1 CASSLTDREGNEQFF
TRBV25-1 CVSSTGLARGYTF
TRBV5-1 CASSILSDRGVLAQETQYF
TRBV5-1 CAGRTSSGASYNEQYF
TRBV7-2 CASSLAGLAGGPYEQYF
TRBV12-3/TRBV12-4 CASSADGSGSLTAGTEAFF
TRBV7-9 CASSSSVTGEETQYF
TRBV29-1 CSVDSLQGRDEQYF
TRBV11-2 CASSLGGWGRGGEKLFF
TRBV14 CASSQDPGQGRNTIYF
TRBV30 CAWSVGVGKNIQYF
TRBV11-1 CASSSKPRDRVALISSYEQYF
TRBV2 CASTLRDGGVYGYTF
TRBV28 CAIQGSKAQETQYF
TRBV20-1 CSARGGRLNTIYF
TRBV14 CASSQDRRDEQFF
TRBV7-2 CASSLGLAGFNEQYF
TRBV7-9 CASTTIYRGHTEAFF
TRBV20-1 CSAAPGQTYQPQHF
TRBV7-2 CASSEALAGAKNIQYF
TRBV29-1 CSVTRDSDEQYF
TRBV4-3 CASSPGSTGAYEQYF